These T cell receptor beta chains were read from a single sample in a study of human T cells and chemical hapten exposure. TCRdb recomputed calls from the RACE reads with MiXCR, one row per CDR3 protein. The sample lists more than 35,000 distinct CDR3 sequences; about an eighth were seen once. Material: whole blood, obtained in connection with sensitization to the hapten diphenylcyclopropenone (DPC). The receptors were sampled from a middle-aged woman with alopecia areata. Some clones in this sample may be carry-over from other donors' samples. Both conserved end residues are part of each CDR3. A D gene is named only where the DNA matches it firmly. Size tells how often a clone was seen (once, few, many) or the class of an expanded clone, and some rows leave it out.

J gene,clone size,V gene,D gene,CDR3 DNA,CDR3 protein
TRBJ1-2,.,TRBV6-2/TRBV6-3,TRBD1,TGTGCCAGCAGTCAACCCAGGGGGAAAGGCTACACCTTC,CASSQPRGKGYTF
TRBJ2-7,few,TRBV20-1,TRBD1,TGCAGTGCTGACTTTCGACAGGGGCGAGGAGAGCAGTACTTC,CSADFRQGRGEQYF
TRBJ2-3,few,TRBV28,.,TGTGCCAGTCCCGGGGGCCCCACAGATACGCAGTATTTT,CASPGGPTDTQYF
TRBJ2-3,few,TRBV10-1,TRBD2,TGCGCCAGTGCCACTAGCGATACCTCCCATACGCAGTATTTT,CASATSDTSHTQYF
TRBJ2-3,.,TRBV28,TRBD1,TGTGCCAGCAGTGAAACCGGGACAGGGGTCACAGATACGCAGTATTTT,CASSETGTGVTDTQYF
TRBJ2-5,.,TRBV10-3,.,TGTGCCATCAGTGAGTCAGGCGGTCCCCAGTACTTC,CAISESGGPQYF
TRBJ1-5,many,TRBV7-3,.,TGTGCCAGCAGCTTAGGGATAAATCAGCCCCAGCATTTT,CASSLGINQPQHF
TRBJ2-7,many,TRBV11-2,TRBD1,TGTGCCAGCAGCCTCTCCCTAAACCGGGACAGACCCTACGAGCAGTACTTC,CASSLSLNRDRPYEQYF
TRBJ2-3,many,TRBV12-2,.,TGTGCAAGTCGCTTAGGGGGCCAAAAAGAGCTAGGAAATACGCAGTATTTT,CASRLGGQKELGNTQYF
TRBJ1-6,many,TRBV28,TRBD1,TGTGCCAGCAGTCAACAGGGGTCAAGTTCACCCCTCCACTTT,CASSQQGSSSPLHF
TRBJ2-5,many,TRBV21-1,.,TGTGCCAGCAGCAAATCCAGAAGGGGGCCCTCCTCGAACGGACCCGAAGAGACCCAGTACTTC,CASSKSRRGPSSNGPEETQYF
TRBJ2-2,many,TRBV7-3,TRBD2,TGTGCCAGCAGCTTGAAGCGGGACGCCGGGGAGCTGTTTTTT,CASSLKRDAGELFF
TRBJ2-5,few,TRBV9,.,TGTGCCAGCAGCGTAGGCGGGTTCGTTCTGGAGACCCAGTACTTC,CASSVGGFVLETQYF
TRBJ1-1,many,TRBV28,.,TGTGCCAGCAGTTTATCGGTGGTAGGACTGAACACTGAAGCTTTCTTT,CASSLSVVGLNTEAFF
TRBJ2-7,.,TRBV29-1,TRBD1,TGCAGCGTTGAAGTCACCGGGACAGGTATCCTCGAGCAGTACTTC,CSVEVTGTGILEQYF
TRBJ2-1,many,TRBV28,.,TGTGCCAGCCACAGCGGACGGTCTGAGCAGTTCTTC,CASHSGRSEQFF
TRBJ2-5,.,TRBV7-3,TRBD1,TGTGCCAGCAGCTTTGGGGGTACGACAGGGGGCTTGGAGACCCAGTACTTC,CASSFGGTTGGLETQYF
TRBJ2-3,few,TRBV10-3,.,TGTGCCATCAGTGGACAGGACTCAGATACGCAGTATTTT,CAISGQDSDTQYF
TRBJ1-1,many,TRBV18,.,TGTGCCAGCTCACCAACAGGAAAAGGAACTGAAGCTTTCTTT,CASSPTGKGTEAFF
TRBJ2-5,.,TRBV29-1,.,TGCAGCGTTGGCGGGGCCTTCCAAGAGACCCAGTACTTC,CSVGGAFQETQYF
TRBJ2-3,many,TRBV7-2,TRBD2,TGTGCCAGCAGCCCCCCCGGTAGCGGGGGGGCGGATACGCAGTATTTT,CASSPPGSGGADTQYF
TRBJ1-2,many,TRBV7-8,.,TGTGCCAGCAGCTTAGCGGTCGTAGCTAACTATGGCTACACCTTC,CASSLAVVANYGYTF
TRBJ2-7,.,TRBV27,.,TGTGCCAGCAGGGTCGCGGCTCTCGCCGGCTACGAGCAGTACTTC,CASRVAALAGYEQYF
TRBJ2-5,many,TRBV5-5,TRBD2,TGTGCCAGCAGCAGACCGGGACTACAAGAGACCCAGTACTTC,CASSRPGLQETQYF
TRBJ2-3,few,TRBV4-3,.,TGCGCCAGCAGCGCAAGGTCCGAAGATACGCAGTATTTT,CASSARSEDTQYF
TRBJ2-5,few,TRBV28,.,TGTGCCAGCCGGATAGACAGGTCGAGAAGAGAGACCCAGTACTTC,CASRIDRSRRETQYF
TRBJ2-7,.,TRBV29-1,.,TGCAGCGCTGGGGGGAACTACGAGCAGTACTTC,CSAGGNYEQYF
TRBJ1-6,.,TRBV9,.,TGTGCCAGCAGCGTAGGTCCTTCTACTTATAATTCACCCCTCCACTTT,CASSVGPSTYNSPLHF
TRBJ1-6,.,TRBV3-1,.,TGTGCCAGCAACCAGGACGGGGGCGCTAATTCACCCCTCCACTTT,CASNQDGGANSPLHF
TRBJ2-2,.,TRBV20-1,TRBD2,TGCAGTGCTAGTAGTCGAGGGACTAGCATTACCGGGGAGCTGTTTTTT,CSASSRGTSITGELFF
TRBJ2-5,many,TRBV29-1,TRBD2,TGCAGCGTCCCGGTAGCGGGAGGGCCGGGAGAGACCCAGTACTTC,CSVPVAGGPGETQYF
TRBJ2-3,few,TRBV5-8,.,TGTGCCAGCAGCTTGGTACGGCGGTCCGTGGATACGCAGTATTTT,CASSLVRRSVDTQYF
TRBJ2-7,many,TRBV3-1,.,TGTGCCAGCAGCCAAGATCAGGCCAAGCAGTACTTC,CASSQDQAKQYF
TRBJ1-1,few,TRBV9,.,TGTGCCAGCAGCGTAGGCCCGGGAGCCGCTGAAGCTTTCTTT,CASSVGPGAAEAFF
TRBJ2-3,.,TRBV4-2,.,TGTGCCAGCAGCCAAGAAGCCCATACGCAGTATTTT,CASSQEAHTQYF